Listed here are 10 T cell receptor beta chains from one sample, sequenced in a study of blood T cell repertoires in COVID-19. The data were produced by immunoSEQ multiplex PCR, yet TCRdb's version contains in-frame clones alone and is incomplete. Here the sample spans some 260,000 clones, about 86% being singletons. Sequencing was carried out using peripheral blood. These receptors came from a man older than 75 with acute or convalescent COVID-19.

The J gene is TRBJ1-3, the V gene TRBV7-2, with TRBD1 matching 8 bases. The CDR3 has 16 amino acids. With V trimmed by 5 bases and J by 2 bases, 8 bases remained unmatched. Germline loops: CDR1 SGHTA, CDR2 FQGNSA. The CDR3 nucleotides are TGTGCCAGCAGCCCACTGAGGACAGGGACTGGAAACACCATATATTTT. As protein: CASSPLRTGTGNTIYF. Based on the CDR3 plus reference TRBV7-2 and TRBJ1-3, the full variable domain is GAGVSQSPSNKVTEKGKDVELRCDPISGHTALYWYRQSLGQGLEFLIYFQGNSAPDKSGLPSDRFSAERTGGSVSTLTIQRTQQEDSAVYLCASSPLRTGTGNTIYFGEGSWLTVV.

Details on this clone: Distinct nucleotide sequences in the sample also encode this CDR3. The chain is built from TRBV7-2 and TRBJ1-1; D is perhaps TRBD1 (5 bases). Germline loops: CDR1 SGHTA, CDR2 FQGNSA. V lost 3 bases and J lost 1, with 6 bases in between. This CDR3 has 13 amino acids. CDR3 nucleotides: TGTGCCAGCAGCTTCCAGGGGAACACTGAAGCTTTCTTT. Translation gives CASSFQGNTEAFF.

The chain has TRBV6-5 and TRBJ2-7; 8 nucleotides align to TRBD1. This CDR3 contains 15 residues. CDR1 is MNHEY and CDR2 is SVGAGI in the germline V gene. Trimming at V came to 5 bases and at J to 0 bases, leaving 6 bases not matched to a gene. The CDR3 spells CASSNHRGSSYEQYF. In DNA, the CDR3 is TGTGCCAGCAGTAATCACAGGGGGAGCTCCTACGAGCAGTACTTC.

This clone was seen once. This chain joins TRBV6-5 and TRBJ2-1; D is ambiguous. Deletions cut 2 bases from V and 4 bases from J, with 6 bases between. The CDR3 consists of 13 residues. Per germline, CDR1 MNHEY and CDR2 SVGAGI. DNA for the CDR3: TGTGCCAGCAGTTACGACTGGTACAATGAGCAGTTCTTC. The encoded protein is CASSYDWYNEQFF.

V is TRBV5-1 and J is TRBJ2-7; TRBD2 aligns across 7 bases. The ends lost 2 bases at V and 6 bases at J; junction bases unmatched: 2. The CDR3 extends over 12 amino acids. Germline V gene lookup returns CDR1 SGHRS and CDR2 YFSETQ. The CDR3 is CASSFGGGEQYF. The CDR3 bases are TGCGCCAGCAGCTTCGGCGGGGGCGAGCAGTACTTC. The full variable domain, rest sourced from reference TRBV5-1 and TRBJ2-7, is KAGVTQTPRYLIKTRGQQVTLSCSPISGHRSVSWYQQTPGQGLQFLFEYFSETQRNKGNFPGRFSGRQFSNSRSEMNVSTLELGDSALYLCASSFGGGEQYFGPGTRLTVT.

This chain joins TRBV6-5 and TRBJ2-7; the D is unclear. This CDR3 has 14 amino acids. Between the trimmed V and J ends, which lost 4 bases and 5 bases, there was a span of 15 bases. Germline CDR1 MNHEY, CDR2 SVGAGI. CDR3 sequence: CASSSLRFVNEQYF. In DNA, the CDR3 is TGTGCCAGCAGTTCCTTGAGGTTTGTCAACGAGCAGTACTTC.

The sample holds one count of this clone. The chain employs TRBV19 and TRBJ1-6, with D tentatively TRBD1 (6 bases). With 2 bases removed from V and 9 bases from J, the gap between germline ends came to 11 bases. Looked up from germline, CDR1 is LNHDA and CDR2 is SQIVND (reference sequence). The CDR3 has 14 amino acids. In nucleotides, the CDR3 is TGTGCCAGTAGTATAACAGGGCCGGGTTCACCCCTCCACTTT. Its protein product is CASSITGPGSPLHF.

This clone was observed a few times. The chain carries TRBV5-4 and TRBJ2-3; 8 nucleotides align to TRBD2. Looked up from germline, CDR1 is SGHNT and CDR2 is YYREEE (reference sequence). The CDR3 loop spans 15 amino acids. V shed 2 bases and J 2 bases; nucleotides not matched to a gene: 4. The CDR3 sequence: CASSFQRGYTDTQYF. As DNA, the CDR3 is TGTGCCAGCAGCTTCCAGCGGGGGTACACAGATACGCAGTATTTT. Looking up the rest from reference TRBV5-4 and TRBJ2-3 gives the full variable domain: ETGVTQSPTHLIKTRGQQVTLRCSSQSGHNTVSWYQQALGQGPQFIFQYYREEENGRGNFPPRFSGLQFPNYSSELNVNALELDDSALYLCASSFQRGYTDTQYFGPGTRLTVL.

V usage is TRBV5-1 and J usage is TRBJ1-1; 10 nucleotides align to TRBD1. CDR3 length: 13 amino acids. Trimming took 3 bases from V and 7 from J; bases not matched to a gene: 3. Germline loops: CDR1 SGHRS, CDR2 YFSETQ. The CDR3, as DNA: TGCGCCAGCAGCTACGGACAGGGGGGTGAAGCTTTCTTT. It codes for CASSYGQGGEAFF.

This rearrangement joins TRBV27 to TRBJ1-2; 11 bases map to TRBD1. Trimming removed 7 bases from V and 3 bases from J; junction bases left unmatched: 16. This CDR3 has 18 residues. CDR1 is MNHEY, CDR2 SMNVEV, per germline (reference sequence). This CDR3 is CASTPMPGQGALHYGYTF. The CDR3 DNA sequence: TGTGCCAGCACACCCATGCCCGGACAGGGGGCGCTTCACTATGGCTACACCTTC.